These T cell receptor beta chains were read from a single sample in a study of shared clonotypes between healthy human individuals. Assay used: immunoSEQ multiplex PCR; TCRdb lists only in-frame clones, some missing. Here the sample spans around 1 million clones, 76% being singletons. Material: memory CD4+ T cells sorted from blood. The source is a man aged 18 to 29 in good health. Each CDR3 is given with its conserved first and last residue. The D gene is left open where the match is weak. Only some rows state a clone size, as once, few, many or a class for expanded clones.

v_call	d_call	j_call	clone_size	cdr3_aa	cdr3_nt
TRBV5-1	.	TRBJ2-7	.	CASSLGAAQTSYEQYF	TGCGCCAGCAGCCTGGGAGCGGCCCAAACCTCCTACGAGCAGTACTTC
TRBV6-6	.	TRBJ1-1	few	CASSYKQNTEAFF	TGTGCCAGCAGTTACAAACAGAACACTGAAGCTTTCTTT
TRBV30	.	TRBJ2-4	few	CAWSSRRWYF	TGTGCCTGGAGTTCGCGCAGATGGTACTTC
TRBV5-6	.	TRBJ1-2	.	CASSSSSGYTF	TGTGCCAGCAGCTCCTCCAGTGGCTACACCTTC
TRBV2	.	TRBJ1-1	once	CASSKGPLNTEAFF	TGTGCCAGCAGTAAGGGACCGCTTAACACTGAAGCTTTCTTT
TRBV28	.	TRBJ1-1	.	CAAQGRAGRTEAFF	TGTGCCGCCCAGGGGCGAGCGGGGAGGACTGAAGCTTTCTTT
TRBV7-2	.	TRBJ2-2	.	CASSLRRSTGELFF	TGTGCCAGCAGCTTACGGAGGAGCACCGGGGAGCTGTTTTTT
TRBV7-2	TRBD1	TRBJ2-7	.	CASSLARQGEQYF	TGTGCCAGCAGCTTAGCACGACAGGGCGAGCAGTACTTC
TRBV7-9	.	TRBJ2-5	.	CASELVGSETQYF	TGTGCCAGCGAACTCGTGGGATCAGAGACCCAGTACTTC
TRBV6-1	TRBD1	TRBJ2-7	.	CASKWSGTGTYEQYF	TGTGCCAGCAAGTGGTCCGGGACAGGGACCTACGAGCAGTACTTC
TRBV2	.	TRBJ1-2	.	CASSEVRTGIYGYTF	TGTGCCAGCAGTGAAGTTCGTACAGGGATCTATGGCTACACCTTC
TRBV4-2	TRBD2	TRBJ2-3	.	CASSQGLTGGAGDTQYF	TGTGCCAGCAGCCAAGGTTTGACCGGGGGGGCCGGAGATACGCAGTATTTT
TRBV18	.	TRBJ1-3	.	CASSPGLGSGNTIYF	TGTGCCAGCTCACCCGGGCTCGGCTCTGGAAACACCATATATTTT
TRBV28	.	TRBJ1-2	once	CASSSGAGGYTF	TGTGCCAGCAGTTCAGGGGCCGGGGGCTACACCTTC
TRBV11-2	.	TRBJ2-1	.	CASSLDLGKGQSSYNEQFF	TGTGCCAGCAGCTTAGATCTTGGGAAAGGACAGAGTTCCTACAATGAGCAGTTCTTC
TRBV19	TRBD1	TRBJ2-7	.	CASSITGQGNYEQYF	TGTGCCAGTAGTATCACGGGACAGGGAAACTACGAGCAGTACTTC
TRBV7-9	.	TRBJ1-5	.	CASSLGTTQPQHF	TGTGCCAGCAGCTTAGGGACAACGCAGCCCCAGCATTTT
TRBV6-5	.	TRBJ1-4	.	CASSLREADEKLFF	TGTGCCAGCAGTCTAAGGGAAGCGGATGAAAAACTGTTTTTT
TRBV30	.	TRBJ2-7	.	CAWSGQYEQYF	TGTGCCTGGAGTGGGCAGTACGAGCAGTACTTC
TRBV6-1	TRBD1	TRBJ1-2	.	CASSENRGRFNYGYTF	TGTGCCAGCAGTGAAAACAGGGGGCGCTTTAACTATGGCTACACCTTC
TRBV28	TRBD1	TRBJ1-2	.	CASSSTGTSNYGYTF	TGTGCCAGCAGTTCGACAGGGACTTCTAACTATGGCTACACCTTC
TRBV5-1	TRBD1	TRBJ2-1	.	CASGQGAGRNNEQFF	TGCGCCAGCGGACAGGGGGCGGGGAGAAACAATGAGCAGTTCTTC
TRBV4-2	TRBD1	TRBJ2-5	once	CASSQERGPAETQYF	TGTGCCAGCAGCCAAGAAAGGGGGCCGGCAGAGACCCAGTACTTC
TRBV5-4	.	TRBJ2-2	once	CASSHRDKNTGELFF	TGTGCCAGCAGCCATCGGGACAAGAACACCGGGGAGCTGTTTTTT
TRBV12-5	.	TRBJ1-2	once	CAGGPRIVYGYTF	TGTGCTGGTGGTCCCCGGATCGTCTATGGCTACACCTTC
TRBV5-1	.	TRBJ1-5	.	CASSLRGDQPQHF	TGCGCCAGCAGCTTGAGAGGGGATCAGCCCCAGCATTTT
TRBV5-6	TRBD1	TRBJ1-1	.	CASSTRRTGYPLTEAFF	TGTGCCAGCAGCACCCGAAGGACAGGGTACCCCTTGACTGAAGCTTTCTTT
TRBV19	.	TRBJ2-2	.	CASSMGTPTNTGELFF	TGTGCCAGTAGTATGGGGACACCAACGAACACCGGGGAGCTGTTTTTT
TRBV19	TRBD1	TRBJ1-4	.	CASSTGQGTNEKLFF	TGTGCCAGTAGTACCGGACAGGGGACTAATGAAAAACTGTTTTTT
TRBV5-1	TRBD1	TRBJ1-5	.	CASSLDTGGLQPQHF	TGCGCCAGCAGCTTGGATACAGGGGGCTTACAGCCCCAGCATTTT
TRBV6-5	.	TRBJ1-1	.	CASSYSGLGNTEAFF	TGTGCCAGCAGTTACTCGGGGCTCGGGAACACTGAAGCTTTCTTT
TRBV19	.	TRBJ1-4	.	CASRGDATNEKLFF	TGTGCCAGTAGGGGGGACGCAACTAATGAAAAACTGTTTTTT
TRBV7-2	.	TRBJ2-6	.	CASSLYMSSGANVLTF	TGTGCCAGCAGCTTATACATGAGCTCTGGGGCCAACGTCCTGACTTTC
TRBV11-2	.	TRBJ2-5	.	CASSLALKTGQAQYF	TGTGCCAGCAGCTTAGCCCTTAAGACGGGGCAGGCCCAGTACTTC
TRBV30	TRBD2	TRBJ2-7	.	CAWSGVAGKEQYF	TGTGCCTGGAGTGGCGTAGCGGGAAAGGAGCAGTACTTC
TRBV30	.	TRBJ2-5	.	CAWSAEGAWIETQYF	TGTGCCTGGAGTGCGGAGGGGGCTTGGATTGAGACCCAGTACTTC
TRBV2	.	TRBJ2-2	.	CASSEYPGNTGELFF	TGTGCCAGCAGTGAATACCCGGGGAACACCGGGGAGCTGTTTTTT
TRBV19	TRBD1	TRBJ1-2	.	CASSLTGPNYGYTF	TGTGCCAGTAGTCTGACAGGGCCTAACTATGGCTACACCTTC
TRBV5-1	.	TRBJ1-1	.	CASSLDEAGRNTEAFF	TGCGCCAGCAGCTTGGATGAGGCAGGGCGAAACACTGAAGCTTTCTTT
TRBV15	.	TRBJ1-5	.	CATSRDSGNQPQHF	TGTGCCACCAGCAGAGATTCAGGCAATCAGCCCCAGCATTTT
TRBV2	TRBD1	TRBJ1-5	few	CASNSDRGNQPQHF	TGTGCCAGCAACTCGGACAGGGGCAATCAGCCCCAGCATTTT
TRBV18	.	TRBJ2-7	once	CASSPNNPDRGEQYF	TGTGCCAGCTCACCAAATAATCCGGACCGGGGCGAGCAGTACTTC